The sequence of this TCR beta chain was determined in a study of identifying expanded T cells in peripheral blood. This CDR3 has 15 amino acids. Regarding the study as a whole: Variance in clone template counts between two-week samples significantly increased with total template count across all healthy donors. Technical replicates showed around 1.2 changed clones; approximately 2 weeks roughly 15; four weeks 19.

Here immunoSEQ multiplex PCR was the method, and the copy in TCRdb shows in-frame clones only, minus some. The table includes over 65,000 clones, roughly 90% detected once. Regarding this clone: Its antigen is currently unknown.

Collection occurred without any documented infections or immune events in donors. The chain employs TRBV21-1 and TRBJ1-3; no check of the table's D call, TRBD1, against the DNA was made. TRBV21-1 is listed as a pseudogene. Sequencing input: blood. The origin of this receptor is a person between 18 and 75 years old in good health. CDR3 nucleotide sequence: TGTGCCAGCAGCAATCGGGACAGGGGAGGAAACACCATATATTTT. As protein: CASSNRDRGGNTIYF.